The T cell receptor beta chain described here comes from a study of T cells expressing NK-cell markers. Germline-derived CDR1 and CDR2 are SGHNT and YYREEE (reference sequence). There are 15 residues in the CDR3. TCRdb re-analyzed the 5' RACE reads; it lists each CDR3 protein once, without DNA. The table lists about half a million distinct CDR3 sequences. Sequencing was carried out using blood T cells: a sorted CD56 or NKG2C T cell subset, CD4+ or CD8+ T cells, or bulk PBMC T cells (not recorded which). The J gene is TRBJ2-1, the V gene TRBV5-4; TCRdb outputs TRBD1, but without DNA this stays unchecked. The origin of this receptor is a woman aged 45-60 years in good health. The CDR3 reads CASSYQTQGLDEQFF.